This T cell receptor (beta chain) was recorded in a study of blood T cell repertoires in COVID-19. At the level of the study: Sample material is recorded as cDNA or gDNA derived from T cells, B-cell-depleted T cells, or PBMCs.

Trimming left V 3 bases short and J 2 bases short, with 11 bases between. In germline, CDR1 is SNHLY, CDR2 FYNNEI. The length of the CDR3 is 14 residues. Sequencing used immunoSEQ multiplex PCR; TCRdb keeps in-frame clones, though not all of them. The repertoire holds 100,000 to 150,000 clones, with about 80% as singletons. The sample taken for sequencing was peripheral blood. The chain employs TRBV2 and TRBJ2-7; possible D gene TRBD1, 5 bases. The origin of this receptor is a woman aged 45-65 years with acute or convalescent COVID-19. The CDR3 coding sequence is TGTGCCAGCAGTGACCACAGGATCCCCTACGAGCAGTACTTC. The encoded protein is CASSDHRIPYEQYF. Full variable domain (rest looked up from reference TRBV2 and TRBJ2-7): EPEVTQTPSHQVTQMGQEVILRCVPISNHLYFYWYRQILGQKVEFLVSFYNNEISEKSEIFDDQFSVERPDGSNFTLKIRSTKLEDSAMYFCASSDHRIPYEQYFGPGTRLTVT.